This T cell receptor (beta chain) stems from a study of OX40 agonist ivuxolimab in advanced cancers. The assay was immunoSEQ multiplex PCR, and TCRdb's table has in-frame clones only and misses some. The table shows around 76,000 clones, with 60% to 80% occurring only once. V dropped 0 bases and J dropped 4 bases, with 10 bases sitting between them. Germline CDR1 reads SGHRS; CDR2 reads YFSETQ. This CDR3 has 14 residues. The rearrangement uses TRBV5-1 and TRBJ1-2; D is ambiguous. The sequence was obtained from an adult with an advanced solid tumor such as melanoma, head and neck, liver or kidney cancer. Sequenced here: CD4+ or CD8+ T cells sorted from blood, sampled in a trial of the OX40 agonist ivuxolimab. Here the CDR3 DNA reads TGCGCCAGCAGCTTGGTGGCAGGCTCCTATGGCTACACCTTC. Translated: CASSLVAGSYGYTF.